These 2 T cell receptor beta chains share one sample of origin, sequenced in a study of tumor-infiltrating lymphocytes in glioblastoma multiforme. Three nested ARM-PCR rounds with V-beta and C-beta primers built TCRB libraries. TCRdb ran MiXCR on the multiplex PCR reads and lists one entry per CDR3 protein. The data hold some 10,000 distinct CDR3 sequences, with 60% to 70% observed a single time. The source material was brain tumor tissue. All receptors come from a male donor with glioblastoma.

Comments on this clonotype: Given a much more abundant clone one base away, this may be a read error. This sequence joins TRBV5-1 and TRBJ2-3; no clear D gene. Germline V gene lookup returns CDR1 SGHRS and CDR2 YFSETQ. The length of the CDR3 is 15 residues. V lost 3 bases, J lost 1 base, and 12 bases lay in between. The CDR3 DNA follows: TGCGCCAGCAGCTCCGGAGTGAAGGGCACAGATACGCAGTATTTT. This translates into CASSSGVKGTDTQYF.

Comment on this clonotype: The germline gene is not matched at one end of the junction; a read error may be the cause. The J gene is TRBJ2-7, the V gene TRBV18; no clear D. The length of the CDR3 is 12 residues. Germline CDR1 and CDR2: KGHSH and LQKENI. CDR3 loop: CASLPSLYEQYF. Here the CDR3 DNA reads TGTGCCAGCTTACCATCCCTCTACGAGCAGTACTTC.